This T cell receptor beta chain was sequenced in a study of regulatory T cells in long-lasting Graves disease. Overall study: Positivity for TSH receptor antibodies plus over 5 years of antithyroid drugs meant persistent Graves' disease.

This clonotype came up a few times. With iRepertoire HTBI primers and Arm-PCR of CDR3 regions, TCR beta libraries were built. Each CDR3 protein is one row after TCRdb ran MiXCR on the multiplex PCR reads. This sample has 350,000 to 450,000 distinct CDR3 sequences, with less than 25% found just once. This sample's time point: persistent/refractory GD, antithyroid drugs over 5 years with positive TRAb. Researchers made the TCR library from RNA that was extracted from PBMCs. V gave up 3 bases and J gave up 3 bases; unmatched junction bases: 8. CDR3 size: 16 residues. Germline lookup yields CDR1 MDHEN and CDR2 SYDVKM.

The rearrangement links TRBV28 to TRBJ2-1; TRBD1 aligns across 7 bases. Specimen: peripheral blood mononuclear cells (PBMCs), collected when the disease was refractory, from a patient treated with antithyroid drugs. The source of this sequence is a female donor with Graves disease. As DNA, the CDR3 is TGTGCCAGCAGTTTGGACGAGGGGGCGGGCTACAATGAGCAGTTCTTC. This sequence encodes CASSLDEGAGYNEQFF. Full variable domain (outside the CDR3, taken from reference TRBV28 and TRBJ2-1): DVKVTQSSRYLVKRTGEKVFLECVQDMDHENMFWYRQDPGLGLRLIYFSYDVKMKEKGDIPEGYSVSREKKERFSLILESASTNQTSMYLCASSLDEGAGYNEQFFGPGTRLTVL.